The present T cell receptor beta chain was sequenced within a study of shared clonotypes between healthy human individuals. Profiling relied on immunoSEQ multiplex PCR, and the TCRdb table lists in-frame clones only, not all of them. This table holds 2.3 million or so clones, 85% to 95% found once. V was shortened by 4 bases and J by 0 bases, with 10 bases between the two germline ends. In germline, CDR1 is KGHSH, CDR2 LQKENI. This CDR3 region has 15 residues. The sample consisted of naive CD4+ T cells from PBMCs. The subset is: CD45RA+ positively selected. The sequence came from a man younger than 35 in good health. Some clones in this sample may be carry-over from other donors' samples. The genes are TRBV18 and TRBJ1-3, with no clear D. This chain's CDR3 is CASSQDGFSGNTIYF. The CDR3 bases are TGTGCCAGCTCACAAGACGGATTCTCTGGAAACACCATATATTTT.